The text below deals with one TCR beta chain. No antigen is known for it. The data stem from a study of beta chain features in type 1 diabetes. Notes on the study in general: Among patients with Type 1 diabetes, TCRB CDR3s were moderately but significantly shorter in every one of the four CD4+ subsets.

Over 95% purity was reached by all sorted populations. The CDR3 length is 13 residues. Germline V gene data show CDR1 as MNHNS and CDR2 as SASEGT. Trimming removed 3 bases at V and 2 bases at J, with 7 bases between. The authors reverse transcribed all of the isolated RNA, so sequencing captured expressed TCRB transcripts. The method was immunoSEQ multiplex PCR; TCRdb's version includes in-frame clones alone and lacks a portion of them. The table has hundreds of thousands of clones, roughly an eighth seen once. The chain recombines TRBV6-1 with TRBJ1-1; no clear D gene. Sequences were obtained from naive CD4+ T cells from blood. The sequence was collected from a man in his late teens or twenties with type 1 diabetes. The CDR3 DNA reads as TGTGCCAGCAGTGAGTCTTTCAACACTGAAGCTTTCTTT. Protein product: CASSESFNTEAFF.